Reported below is one T cell receptor (beta chain). Some clones are missing from TCRdb's copy, which holds only in-frame ones; the method was immunoSEQ multiplex PCR. The sample holds around 74,000 clones, around nine tenths seen once. Germline values: CDR1 SGDLS, CDR2 YYNGEE. This CDR3 region has 15 residues. Between the trimmed V and J ends, which lost 5 bases and 4 bases, there was a span of 15 bases. The data were obtained in a study of T cell changes during pregnancy in multiple sclerosis. This specimen was peripheral blood, taken before pregnancy. The source of this sequence is a female donor with multiple sclerosis, enrolled in a pregnancy study. The J gene is TRBJ1-4, the V gene TRBV9, with TRBD1 as a possible D gene (5 bases). The CDR3 loop reads CASSERPGLNEKLFF. The DNA for the CDR3 is TGTGCCAGCAGTGAACGCCCGGGACTTAATGAAAAACTGTTTTTT.